Listed here are 19 T cell receptor beta chains from one sample, sequenced in a study of T cell responses to AZD1222 COVID-19 vaccine (dated by TCRdb to the early 2020s). The library was prepared using the immunoSEQ multiplex PCR assay. Sourced from immuneACCESS, this table was stored by TCRdb with only in-frame sequences that have V and J called. A share of the clones is absent; for the studies checked, an unresolved V gene accounts for under half, and the remainder has no known explanation. Counted in this sample were some 93,000 clones; over 75% of them appeared once. The ten most abundant clones make up 12% of the sample. The time point label here, explained by the study, means: about 28 days (+/-7) after the second vaccine dose. The starting material was peripheral blood, obtained 28 days after the second AZD1222 dose. These receptors all stem from an adult who received the AZD1222 COVID-19 vaccine.

The chain combines TRBV5-1 with TRBJ2-2; a weak D match, TRBD1 (6 bases). The CDR3 has 16 amino acids. Deletions cut 5 bases from V and 4 bases from J, with 18 bases between. CDR1 and CDR2 (germline): SGHRS, YFSETQ. The CDR3 region is CASRTRGSGPTGELFF. The DNA of the CDR3 is TGCGCCAGCAGAACCAGGGGCAGTGGCCCCACCGGGGAGCTGTTTTTT.

The J gene is TRBJ1-4, the V gene TRBV29-1, with D unresolved. Trimming cost V 6 bases and J 1 base, with 9 bases left between them. Germline V gives CDR1 SQVTM, CDR2 ANQGSEA. This CDR3 is built from 13 residues. The CDR3 bases are TGCAGCGTGGGCGGAGGAACTAATGAAAAACTGTTTTTT. Translated: CSVGGGTNEKLFF.

This clone is a singleton in its sample. The V gene is TRBV6-2 or TRBV6-3, the J gene TRBJ2-7, with 9 bases fitting TRBD1. Unmatched junction bases numbered 3, after V lost 5 bases and J lost 1 base. The CDR3 totals 14 residues. Germline CDR1 reads MNHEY; CDR2 reads SVGEGT. CDR3 protein: CASSDRGASYEQYF. For the CDR3, the DNA is TGTGCCAGCAGTGACAGGGGGGCTTCCTACGAGCAGTACTTC.

The chain couples TRBV7-9 to TRBJ1-5; D unresolved. This CDR3 is built from 16 residues. V shed 2 bases and J shed 5 bases, with 16 bases lying between them. Germline lookup yields CDR1 SEHNR and CDR2 FQNEAQ (reference sequence). In DNA form, the CDR3 reads TGTGCCAGCAGCTTATTTATCGTGGGTATTGATCAGCCCCAGCATTTT. Amino acid sequence: CASSLFIVGIDQPQHF.

The rearrangement joins TRBV2 to TRBJ1-2; TRBD1 aligns across 9 bases. Trimming at V came to 9 bases and at J to 3 bases, leaving 2 bases not matched to a gene. The CDR3 is made up of 12 amino acids. Germline V gene lookup returns CDR1 SNHLY and CDR2 FYNNEI. The CDR3 DNA reads TGTGCCAGGACAGGGGGGCACTATGGCTACACCTTC. Protein sequence: CARTGGHYGYTF. Variable domain in full (rest from reference TRBV2 and TRBJ1-2): EPEVTQTPSHQVTQMGQEVILRCVPISNHLYFYWYRQILGQKVEFLVSFYNNEISEKSEIFDDQFSVERPDGSNFTLKIRSTKLEDSAMYFCARTGGHYGYTFGSGTRLTVV.

This clone was observed once. The rearrangement links TRBV19 to TRBJ1-5, with a weak D call TRBD1 (6 bases). CDR3 length equals 19 residues. The germline V gene has CDR1 LNHDA and CDR2 SQIVND (reference sequence). V lost 5 bases and J lost 0, with 23 bases in between. The CDR3 nucleotides are TGTGCCAGTAGTTTTCCGGACAGCATACTAACTTATAGCAATCAGCCCCAGCATTTT. Protein sequence: CASSFPDSILTYSNQPQHF.

This clone appeared a single time. V and J are TRBV10-3 and TRBJ1-1, with D hard to call. The CDR3 spans 13 residues. From germline, CDR1 is ENHRY and CDR2 SYGVKD. Trimming stripped 4 bases from V and 1 base from J, with 7 bases between. CDR3 region: CAISAGPNTEAFF. CDR3 DNA sequence: TGTGCCATCAGTGCTGGACCGAACACTGAAGCTTTCTTT.

V and J are TRBV19 and TRBJ2-7; no clear D. CDR1 is LNHDA and CDR2 is SQIVND in the germline V gene (reference sequence). Trimming pared 4 bases from V and 5 bases from J, leaving 12 bases between. The CDR3 sequence is 13 residues long. The CDR3 nucleotides are TGTGCCAGTAGTAGTCGGGCTGGGCACGAGCAGTACTTC. This sequence encodes CASSSRAGHEQYF.

Many counts were recorded for this clone. The DNA of the CDR3 is TGTGCCAGCAGTGACATTCCGAACACTGAAGCTTTCTTT. This translates into CASSDIPNTEAFF. The chain couples TRBV6-4 to TRBJ1-1; D remains ambiguous. This CDR3 contains 13 residues. Trimming took off 2 bases at V and 1 base at J, with 5 bases between the two ends. CDR1 and CDR2 from the germline V gene are MRHNA and SNTAGT.

V usage is TRBV7-2 and J usage is TRBJ1-3; TRBD1 matches 7 bases. Germline V gene data show CDR1 as SGHTA and CDR2 as FQGNSA. The CDR3 totals 15 residues. J gave up 1 base and V 1 base, and 1 base lay outside the gene matches. CDR3 loop: CASSLGTGSGNTIYF. The CDR3 coding sequence is TGTGCCAGCAGCTTAGGGACAGGTTCTGGAAACACCATATATTTT.

V and J are TRBV27 and TRBJ2-7; D gene ambiguous. Trimming pared 3 bases from V and 5 bases from J, leaving 14 bases between. Germline V lookup: CDR1 MNHEY, CDR2 SMNVEV (reference sequence). This CDR3 comprises 14 residues. The CDR3 sequence: CASSFLPSFHEQYF. For the CDR3, the DNA is TGTGCCAGCAGTTTTCTTCCCTCCTTCCACGAGCAGTACTTC.

CDR3 protein: CASSQDLSYGYTF. CDR3 nucleotide sequence: TGTGCCAGCAGCCAAGATCTAAGCTATGGCTACACCTTC. The rearrangement uses TRBV3-1 (or the pseudogene TRBV3-2) and TRBJ1-2; the D is unclear. The CDR3 runs 13 residues. Trimming took 0 bases from V and 4 from J, leaving 6 bases between them. Germline-derived CDR1 and CDR2 are LGHDT and YNNKEL (reference sequence).

This clone was seen once. The V gene is TRBV29-1, the J gene TRBJ2-2; D not certain. CDR1 SQVTM and CDR2 ANQGSEA come from the germline V gene. The V end was cut by 0 bases, the J end by 7 bases, with 9 bases between. The CDR3 is made up of 13 amino acids. The CDR3 spells CSVEDGFGGELFF. CDR3 DNA sequence: TGCAGCGTTGAAGACGGGTTTGGCGGGGAGCTGTTTTTT.

The chain has TRBV2 and TRBJ2-5; 7 bases map to TRBD2. The germline V gene encodes CDR1 SNHLY and CDR2 FYNNEI. V trimming: 7 bases; J trimming: 1 base; junction bases outside the gene matches: 12. The length of the CDR3 is 16 residues. CDR3 DNA sequence: TGTGCCAGCACTCAGACCCTAGCGGTATCCCAAGAGACCCAGTACTTC. Its translation: CASTQTLAVSQETQYF. The whole variable domain, filled in from reference TRBV2 and TRBJ2-5, reads EPEVTQTPSHQVTQMGQEVILRCVPISNHLYFYWYRQILGQKVEFLVSFYNNEISEKSEIFDDQFSVERPDGSNFTLKIRSTKLEDSAMYFCASTQTLAVSQETQYFGPGTRLLVL.

This clone showed up just once. The CDR3 protein is CASSPRTGTTEAFF. CDR3 DNA sequence: TGTGCCAGCAGTCCACGGACAGGGACCACTGAAGCTTTCTTT. This rearrangement joins TRBV2 to TRBJ1-1, with TRBD1 identical over 8 bases. This CDR3 has 14 amino acids. The germline V gene has CDR1 SNHLY and CDR2 FYNNEI. Germline trimming cut 5 bases from V and 4 bases from J; bases unmatched to any gene: 6.

The J gene is TRBJ1-5, the V gene TRBV5-1, with TRBD1 identical over 7 bases. Per the germline V gene, CDR1 is SGHRS and CDR2 is YFSETQ. This CDR3 has 13 amino acids. Losses at the gene ends were 4 bases for V and 4 bases for J; bases not matched to a gene: 2. In nucleotides, the CDR3 is TGCGCCAGCAGCAAGACAGGGAATCAGCCCCAGCATTTT. It encodes CASSKTGNQPQHF.

The chain recombines TRBV5-1 with TRBJ1-6, with D unclear. The CDR3 covers 15 residues. The germline gives CDR1 SGHRS, CDR2 YFSETQ. Trimming cost V 3 bases and J 7 bases, with 14 bases left between them. CDR3 protein: CASSSGGWVNSPLHF. The CDR3 DNA reads TGCGCCAGCAGCTCTGGAGGATGGGTAAATTCACCCCTCCACTTT.

The genes are TRBV6-5 and TRBJ1-6, with unresolved D. The V end lost 2 bases, the J end lost 0 bases, and 5 bases lay between the germline ends. CDR1 MNHEY and CDR2 SVGAGI come from the germline V gene. This CDR3 comprises 15 residues. The CDR3 nucleotides are TGTGCCAGCAGTTACGGGAGCTCCTATAATTCACCCCTCCACTTT. Protein: CASSYGSSYNSPLHF.

The V call is TRBV11-2, the J call TRBJ1-2; a weak D match, TRBD1 (6 bases). The CDR3 extends over 14 amino acids. Germline V gene data show CDR1 as SGHAT and CDR2 as FQNNGV. V dropped 1 base and J dropped 3 bases, with 9 bases sitting between them. Written as DNA, the CDR3 is TGTGCCAGCAGCTTAGTGGCAGGGGACTATGGCTACACCTTC. Protein sequence: CASSLVAGDYGYTF.